The 26 T cell receptor beta chains presented below share a single source sample, sequenced in a study of siplizumab effects on memory and regulatory T cells. Sequencing used immunoSEQ multiplex PCR; TCRdb keeps in-frame clones, though not all of them. The table includes about 94,000 clones, 90% to 95% detected once. Material: non-Treg CD4+ T cells sorted from blood. The receptors shown here come from a human donor in good health.

The chain carries TRBV7-2 and TRBJ2-7; D possibly matches TRBD1 or TRBD2 (5 bases each). V lost 5 bases and J lost 6, with 11 bases in between. Germline CDR1 is SGHTA and CDR2 is FQGNSA. CDR3 length: 12 residues. The CDR3 sequence: CASSPPGREQYF. In DNA, the CDR3 is TGTGCCAGCAGCCCTCCGGGACGCGAGCAGTACTTC.

This clone has just one count. The CDR3 region has the DNA TGTGCCAGCAGCGCCACAGGGGGCACGAACACTGAAGCTTTCTTT. Encoded protein: CASSATGGTNTEAFF. The genes are TRBV9 and TRBJ1-1; 9 bases fit TRBD1. This CDR3 has 15 amino acids. With 3 bases clipped from V and 1 base from J, the junction kept 4 bases outside the gene matches. Germline values: CDR1 SGDLS, CDR2 YYNGEE.

In DNA form, the CDR3 reads TGTGCCAGCAGTTACATGGGGGGCGGTGGGAATGGCTACACCTTC. Translated: CASSYMGGGGNGYTF. This rearrangement joins TRBV6-5 to TRBJ1-2; the D gene is possibly TRBD1 (6 bases). The CDR3 consists of 15 residues. CDR1 is MNHEY, CDR2 SVGAGI, per germline. Deletions cut 2 bases from V and 6 bases from J, with 16 bases between.

The chain couples TRBV6-1 to TRBJ1-1; TRBD1 matches 7 bases. V trimming: 4 bases; J trimming: 3 bases; junction bases outside the gene matches: 5. Per germline, CDR1 MNHNS and CDR2 SASEGT. The CDR3 has 14 residues. The CDR3 here is CASSATGTDTEAFF. CDR3 in DNA: TGTGCCAGCAGTGCGACAGGGACGGACACTGAAGCTTTCTTT.

The genes are TRBV9 and TRBJ2-1, with D possibly TRBD1 on 6 matching bases. V lost 0 bases and J 1 base, leaving 11 bases between the germline ends. The CDR3 consists of 16 residues. Germline CDR1 and CDR2: SGDLS and YYNGEE. Written as DNA, the CDR3 is TGTGCCAGCAGCGTAGCCGCCAGGGGTTCCTACAATGAGCAGTTCTTC. Residues: CASSVAARGSYNEQFF.

V and J are TRBV7-2 and TRBJ2-5, with D possibly TRBD2 on 6 matching bases. CDR3 length equals 15 residues. V was shortened by 5 bases and J by 5 bases, with 18 bases between the two germline ends. The V gene's germline CDR1 is SGHTA and CDR2 FQGNSA. The CDR3 coding sequence is TGTGCCAGCAGCGTAGGAATGGGGGGACGGGAGACCCAGTACTTC. The encoded protein is CASSVGMGGRETQYF.

The CDR3 sequence: CASSPGTGVQETQYF. CDR3 coding DNA: TGTGCCAGCAGCCCCGGGACAGGGGTTCAAGAGACCCAGTACTTC. The V call is TRBV6-5, the J call TRBJ2-5; 10 positions match TRBD1. With V trimmed by 6 bases and J by 2 bases, 6 bases remained unmatched. The CDR3 is 15 residues long. Germline V CDR1 and CDR2: MNHEY, SVGAGI.

The V and J genes are TRBV30 and TRBJ1-5, with TRBD1 identical over 9 bases. Per the germline V gene, CDR1 is GTSNPN and CDR2 is SVGIG (reference sequence). The CDR3 sequence is 17 residues long. V dropped 0 bases and J dropped 4; count of bases not matched to a gene: 10. The CDR3 DNA sequence: TGTGCCTGGAGTGTAGGTGCCGGGGACAGGGAAAATCAGCCCCAGCATTTT. As protein: CAWSVGAGDRENQPQHF.

The chain's CDR3 is CASETSGTSGEKLFF. In DNA form, the CDR3 reads TGTGCCAGCGAGACATCCGGGACCTCGGGTGAAAAACTGTTTTTT. V gene TRBV6-6 combines with J gene TRBJ1-4; D is perhaps TRBD1 (5 bases). Trimming took off 8 bases at V and 7 bases at J, with 20 bases between the two ends. The CDR3 contains 15 residues. Germline V gene data show CDR1 as MNHNY and CDR2 as SVGAGI (reference sequence).

This chain connects TRBV5-4 to TRBJ1-1; no firm D call. Germline V CDR1 and CDR2: SGHNT, YYREEE (reference sequence). The CDR3 is 13 residues long. The ends were cut back, 2 bases at V and 3 bases at J, with 8 bases in the middle. CDR3 residues: CASSFGVYTEAFF. CDR3 in DNA: TGTGCCAGCAGCTTCGGGGTTTACACTGAAGCTTTCTTT.

This sequence joins TRBV25-1 and TRBJ1-1; D is unclear. CDR3 size: 14 residues. CDR1 MGHDK and CDR2 SYGVNS come from the germline V gene. The V and J ends lost 3 bases and 1 base respectively, with 9 bases between them. CDR3 residues: CASSDSFPNTEAFF. The CDR3 bases are TGTGCCAGCAGTGATTCGTTTCCGAACACTGAAGCTTTCTTT.

The J gene is TRBJ1-3, the V gene TRBV7-9; D gene ambiguous. The V and J ends lost 4 bases and 4 bases respectively, with 17 bases between them. CDR3 length: 16 amino acids. Looked up from germline, CDR1 is SEHNR and CDR2 is FQNEAQ (reference sequence). The CDR3 nucleotides read TGTGCCAGCAGCTCAAAATCGCAGGCGGGAGGAAACACCATATATTTT. Translation: CASSSKSQAGGNTIYF. Looking up the rest from reference TRBV7-9 and TRBJ1-3 gives the full variable domain: DTGVSQNPRHKITKRGQNVTFRCDPISEHNRLYWYRQTLGQGPEFLTYFQNEAQLEKSRLLSDRFSAERPKGSFSTLEIQRTEQGDSAMYLCASSSKSQAGGNTIYFGEGSWLTVV.

The genes are TRBV5-1 and TRBJ2-1; TRBD2 agrees at 9 bases. CDR3 length: 21 residues. Germline lookup yields CDR1 SGHRS and CDR2 YFSETQ. V dropped 0 bases and J dropped 0; count of bases not matched to a gene: 16. CDR3 nucleotide sequence: TGCGCCAGCAGCTTGGCCGGATTTTGGCGAGCGGGAGGTAGCTCCTACAATGAGCAGTTCTTC. This codes for CASSLAGFWRAGGSSYNEQFF.

The chain couples TRBV7-2 to TRBJ2-3, with D possibly matching TRBD2 (5 bases). The V end lost 5 bases, the J end lost 4 bases, and 16 bases lay between the germline ends. The CDR3 has 15 residues. The germline V gene has CDR1 SGHTA and CDR2 FQGNSA. Written as DNA, the CDR3 is TGTGCCAGCAGCCCAGAATTAGGGCGGGCAGATACGCAGTATTTT. The encoded protein is CASSPELGRADTQYF.

The chain has TRBV30 and TRBJ2-2, with D possibly called TRBD1 or TRBD2 (6 bases each). This CDR3 has 14 residues. From germline, CDR1 is GTSNPN and CDR2 SVGIG (reference sequence). V was trimmed by 0 bases and J by 4 bases, leaving 9 bases between them. For the CDR3, the DNA is TGTGCCTGGAGTGTAGGAGGGGGCACCGGGGAGCTGTTTTTT. Protein sequence: CAWSVGGGTGELFF.

The rearrangement joins TRBV27 to TRBJ1-6, with TRBD1 as a possible D gene (6 bases). The CDR3 is 14 residues long. Germline lookup yields CDR1 MNHEY and CDR2 SMNVEV (reference sequence). Trimming removed 5 bases from V and 10 bases from J, with 15 bases in between. This CDR3 reads CASSLGGLNSPLHF. The CDR3 DNA follows: TGTGCCAGCAGTCTTGGGGGGCTTAACTCACCCCTCCACTTT.

The gene calls are TRBV2 and TRBJ2-3; no definite D call. V dropped 4 bases and J dropped 0 bases, with 8 bases sitting between them. Germline V CDR1 and CDR2: SNHLY, FYNNEI. The CDR3 loop spans 14 amino acids. CDR3 loop: CASSVMISTDTQYF. The CDR3 bases are TGTGCCAGCAGTGTTATGATTAGCACAGATACGCAGTATTTT.

The genes are TRBV9 and TRBJ2-7; 7 positions agree with TRBD1. CDR3 length: 13 residues. V dropped 4 bases and J dropped 6; count of bases not matched to a gene: 7. From germline, CDR1 is SGDLS and CDR2 YYNGEE. This CDR3 is CASSHWDSGEQYF. CDR3 bases: TGTGCCAGCAGCCATTGGGACAGTGGCGAGCAGTACTTC.

The chain links TRBV14 to TRBJ2-7; D gene uncertain. V gave up 2 bases and J gave up 2 bases, with 1 base separating them. The germline V gene encodes CDR1 SGHDN and CDR2 FVKESK. The CDR3 is 11 amino acids. CDR3 protein: CASSQTYEQYF. The CDR3, as DNA: TGTGCCAGCAGCCAAACCTACGAGCAGTACTTC.

CDR3 region: CASNPDRAGQPQHF. The CDR3 bases are TGTGCCAGTAACCCCGACAGGGCGGGTCAGCCCCAGCATTTT. The J gene is TRBJ1-5, the V gene TRBV19, with 7 bases fitting TRBD1. Germline V lookup: CDR1 LNHDA, CDR2 SQIVND (reference sequence). Trimming cost V 7 bases and J 6 bases; bases outside gene matches: 9. The CDR3 is 14 residues long.

This clone was recorded once. The chain carries TRBV11-2 and TRBJ1-5; TRBD1 is a possible D gene (5 bases). V lost 3 bases to trimming and J lost 4 bases, with 13 bases between them. CDR3 length: 15 amino acids. The germline gives CDR1 SGHAT, CDR2 FQNNGV. CDR3 bases: TGTGCCAGCAGCTTTGGGGCAGGGTATAATCAGCCCCAGCATTTT. Encoded protein: CASSFGAGYNQPQHF.

In DNA form, the CDR3 reads TGTGCCAGCAGTCAGACGACAGGGGGCGGCTATGGCTACACCTTC. It translates to CASSQTTGGGYGYTF. The chain employs TRBV6-4 and TRBJ1-2; 10 bases fit TRBD1. Germline loops: CDR1 MRHNA, CDR2 SNTAGT. V lost 5 bases to trimming and J lost 4 bases; unmatched junction nucleotides: 7. This CDR3 region has 15 residues.

The V call is TRBV11-2, the J call TRBJ1-5; no firm D call. CDR1 is SGHAT, CDR2 FQNNGV, per germline. The germline V and J ends were trimmed by 5 bases and 3 bases, with 5 bases remaining between them. CDR3 size: 12 residues. CDR3 DNA: TGTGCCAGCAGCCCCAACAATCAGCCCCAGCATTTT. The encoded protein is CASSPNNQPQHF.

This sequence joins TRBV5-1 and TRBJ1-5; D is perhaps TRBD1 (5 bases). CDR3 size: 14 residues. Germline-derived CDR1 and CDR2 are SGHRS and YFSETQ. V was pared by 0 bases and J by 8 bases, with 12 bases between. Written as DNA, the CDR3 is TGCGCCAGCAGCTTGGGAGGGGCTCTGGAGCCCCAGCATTTT. Translated, it gives CASSLGGALEPQHF.

The chain recombines TRBV9 with TRBJ2-7; either TRBD1 or TRBD2 may fit D (5 bases each). The CDR3 is 15 residues long. The V gene lost 0 bases and the J gene lost 4 bases, with 14 bases spanning the gap. In germline, CDR1 is SGDLS, CDR2 YYNGEE. The CDR3 DNA reads TGTGCCAGCAGCGTAGCCGGGACGGAAACTTACGAGCAGTACTTC. This translates into CASSVAGTETYEQYF.

J is TRBJ2-7 and V is TRBV19; TRBD1 matches at 8 bases. The CDR3 runs 12 residues. Germline V gene data show CDR1 as LNHDA and CDR2 as SQIVND (reference sequence). With 5 bases clipped from V and 6 bases from J, the junction kept 3 bases outside the gene matches. The CDR3 region is CASSQGAIEQYF. The CDR3 bases are TGTGCCAGTAGTCAGGGGGCGATCGAGCAGTACTTC. Looking up the rest from reference TRBV19 and TRBJ2-7 gives the full variable domain: DGGITQSPKYLFRKEGQNVTLSCEQNLNHDAMYWYRQDPGQGLRLIYYSQIVNDFQKGDIAEGYSVSREKKESFPLTVTSAQKNPTAFYLCASSQGAIEQYFGPGTRLTVT.